This record covers a single T cell receptor (beta chain). The data stem from a study of blood T cell repertoires in COVID-19. Overall study context: From T cells, B-cell-depleted T cells, or PBMCs came the material, which was cDNA or gDNA.

V dropped 3 bases and J dropped 5; count of bases not matched to a gene: 7. Germline CDR1 is KGHDR and CDR2 is SFDVKD. The CDR3 has 16 amino acids. In the study's own analysis: Reference gene primers were amplified, and this amplification served to estimate nucleated cell counts. Only in-frame clones appear in the TCRdb table, and some are missing; sequencing was by immunoSEQ multiplex PCR. That table gives V, J and clone size, and the DNA gave D and trimming. The table has 270,000 or so clones, around 89% seen once. Sequencing was carried out using peripheral blood. The origin of this receptor is a man aged 40-49 years with acute or convalescent COVID-19. The chain combines TRBV24-1 with TRBJ2-3; 10 bases are shared with TRBD2. Here the CDR3 reads CATSDRSAGGRDTQYF. DNA of the CDR3: TGTGCCACCAGTGATCGATCAGCGGGGGGGCGAGATACGCAGTATTTT.